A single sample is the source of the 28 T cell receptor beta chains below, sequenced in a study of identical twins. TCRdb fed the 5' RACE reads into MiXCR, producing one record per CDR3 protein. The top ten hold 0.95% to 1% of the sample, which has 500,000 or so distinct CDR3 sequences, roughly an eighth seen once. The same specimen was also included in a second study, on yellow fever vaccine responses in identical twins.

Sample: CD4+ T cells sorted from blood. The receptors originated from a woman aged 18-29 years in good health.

Written as DNA, the CDR3 is TGTGCCAGCAGTCCCTGGACTAGCGGGAATTCCTACAATGAGCAGTTCTTC. Translation gives CASSPWTSGNSYNEQFF. This chain connects TRBV6-1 to TRBJ2-1; TRBD2 matches 12 bases. This CDR3 is built from 17 residues. Germline V gives CDR1 MNHNS, CDR2 SASEGT. V lost 5 bases to trimming and J lost 1 base; unmatched junction nucleotides: 6.

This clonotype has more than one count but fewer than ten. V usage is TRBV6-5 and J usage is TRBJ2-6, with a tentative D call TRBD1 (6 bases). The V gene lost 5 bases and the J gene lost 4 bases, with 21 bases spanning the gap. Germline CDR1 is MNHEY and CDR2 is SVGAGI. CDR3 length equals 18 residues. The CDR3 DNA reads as TGTGCCAGCAGTCACGGCCGGGACATTTCGTGGGGGGCCAACGTCCTGACTTTC. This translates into CASSHGRDISWGANVLTF.

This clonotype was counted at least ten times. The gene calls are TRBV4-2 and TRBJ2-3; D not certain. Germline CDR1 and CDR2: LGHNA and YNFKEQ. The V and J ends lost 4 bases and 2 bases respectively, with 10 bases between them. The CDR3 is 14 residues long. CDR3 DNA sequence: TGTGCCAGCAGCCTTACCGCTAACACAGATACGCAGTATTTT. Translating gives CASSLTANTDTQYF.

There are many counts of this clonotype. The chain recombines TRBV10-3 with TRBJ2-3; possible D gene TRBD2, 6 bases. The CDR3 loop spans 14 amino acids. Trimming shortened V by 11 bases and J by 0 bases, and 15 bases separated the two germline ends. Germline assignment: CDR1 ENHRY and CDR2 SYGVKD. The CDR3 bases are TGTGCCTCAGGCGGGACCAAAAGCACAGATACGCAGTATTTT. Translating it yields CASGGTKSTDTQYF.

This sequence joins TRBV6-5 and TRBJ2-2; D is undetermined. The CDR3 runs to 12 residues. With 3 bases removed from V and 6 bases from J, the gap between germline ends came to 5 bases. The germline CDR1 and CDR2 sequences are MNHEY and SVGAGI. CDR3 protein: CASSYFPGELFF. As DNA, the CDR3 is TGTGCCAGCAGTTATTTCCCCGGGGAGCTGTTTTTT.

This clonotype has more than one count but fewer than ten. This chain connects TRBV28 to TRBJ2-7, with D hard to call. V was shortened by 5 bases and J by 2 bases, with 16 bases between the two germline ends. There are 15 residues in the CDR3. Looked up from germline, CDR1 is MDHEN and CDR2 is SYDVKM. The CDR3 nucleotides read TGTGCCAGCAGTCCCTCAAAGGGAAGACCCTACGAGCAGTACTTC. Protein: CASSPSKGRPYEQYF. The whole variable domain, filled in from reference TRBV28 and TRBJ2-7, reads DVKVTQSSRYLVKRTGEKVFLECVQDMDHENMFWYRQDPGLGLRLIYFSYDVKMKEKGDIPEGYSVSREKKERFSLILESASTNQTSMYLCASSPSKGRPYEQYFGPGTRLTVT.

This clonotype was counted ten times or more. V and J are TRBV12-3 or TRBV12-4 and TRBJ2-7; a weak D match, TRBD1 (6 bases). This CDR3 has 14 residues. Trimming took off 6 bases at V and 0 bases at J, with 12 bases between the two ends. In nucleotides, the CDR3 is TGTGCCAGCAGAAACAGGGATAGCTCCTACGAGCAGTACTTC. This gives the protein CASRNRDSSYEQYF.

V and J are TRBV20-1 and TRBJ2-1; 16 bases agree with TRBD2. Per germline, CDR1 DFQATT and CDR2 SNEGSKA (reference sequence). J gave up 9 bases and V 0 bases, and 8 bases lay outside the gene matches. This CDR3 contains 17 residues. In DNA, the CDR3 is TGCAGTGCTAGAGATCTTGGGACTAGCGGGAGGGCCACTGAGCAGTTCTTC. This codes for CSARDLGTSGRATEQFF.

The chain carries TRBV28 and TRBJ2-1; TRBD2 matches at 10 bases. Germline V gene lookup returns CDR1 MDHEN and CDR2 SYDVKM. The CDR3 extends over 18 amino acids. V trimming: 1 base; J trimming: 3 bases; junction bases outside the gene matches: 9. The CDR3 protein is CASSLLLLAGNYYNEQFF. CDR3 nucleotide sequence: TGTGCCAGCAGTTTATTATTACTAGCGGGGAACTACTACAATGAGCAGTTCTTC.

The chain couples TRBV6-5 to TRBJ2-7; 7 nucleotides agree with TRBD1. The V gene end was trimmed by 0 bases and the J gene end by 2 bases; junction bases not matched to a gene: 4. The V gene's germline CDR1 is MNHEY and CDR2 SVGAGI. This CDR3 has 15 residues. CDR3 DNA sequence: TGTGCCAGCAGTTACTCTCAGGGGGTCACCTACGAGCAGTACTTC. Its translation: CASSYSQGVTYEQYF.

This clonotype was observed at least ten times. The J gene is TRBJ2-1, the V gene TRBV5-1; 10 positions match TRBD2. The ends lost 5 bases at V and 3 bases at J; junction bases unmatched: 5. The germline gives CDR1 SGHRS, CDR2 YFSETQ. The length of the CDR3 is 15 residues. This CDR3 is CASRLAGGDYNEQFF. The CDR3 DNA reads TGCGCCAGCAGATTAGCGGGAGGTGACTACAATGAGCAGTTCTTC.

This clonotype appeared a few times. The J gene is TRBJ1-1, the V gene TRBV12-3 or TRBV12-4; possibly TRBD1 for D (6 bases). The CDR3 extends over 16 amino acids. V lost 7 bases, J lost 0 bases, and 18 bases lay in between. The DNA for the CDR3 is TGTGCCAGCACCCCAGGACAGAGAATCATGAACACTGAAGCTTTCTTT. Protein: CASTPGQRIMNTEAFF.

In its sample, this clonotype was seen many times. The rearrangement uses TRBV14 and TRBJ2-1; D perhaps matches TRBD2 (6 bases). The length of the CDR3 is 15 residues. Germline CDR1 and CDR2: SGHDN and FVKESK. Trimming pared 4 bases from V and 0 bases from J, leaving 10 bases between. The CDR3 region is CASSRAGSSYNEQFF. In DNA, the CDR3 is TGTGCCAGCAGCCGCGCGGGGAGCTCCTACAATGAGCAGTTCTTC.

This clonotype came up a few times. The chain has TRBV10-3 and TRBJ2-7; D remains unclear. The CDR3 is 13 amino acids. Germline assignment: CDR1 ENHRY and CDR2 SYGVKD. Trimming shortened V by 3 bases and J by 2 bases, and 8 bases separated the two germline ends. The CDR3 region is CAISDSRTYEQYF. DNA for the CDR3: TGTGCCATCAGTGACTCTCGGACCTACGAGCAGTACTTC.

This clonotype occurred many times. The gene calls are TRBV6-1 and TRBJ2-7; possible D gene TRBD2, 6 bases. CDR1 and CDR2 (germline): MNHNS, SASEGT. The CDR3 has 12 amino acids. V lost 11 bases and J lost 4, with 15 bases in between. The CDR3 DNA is TGTGCCGGGGGACTTACTCAATACGAGCAGTACTTC. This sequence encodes CAGGLTQYEQYF.

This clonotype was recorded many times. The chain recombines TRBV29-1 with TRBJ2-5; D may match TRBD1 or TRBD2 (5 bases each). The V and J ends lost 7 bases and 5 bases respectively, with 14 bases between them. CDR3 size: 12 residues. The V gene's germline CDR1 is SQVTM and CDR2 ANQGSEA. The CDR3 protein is CSALWGWETQYF. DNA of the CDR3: TGCAGCGCGTTGTGGGGGTGGGAGACCCAGTACTTC.

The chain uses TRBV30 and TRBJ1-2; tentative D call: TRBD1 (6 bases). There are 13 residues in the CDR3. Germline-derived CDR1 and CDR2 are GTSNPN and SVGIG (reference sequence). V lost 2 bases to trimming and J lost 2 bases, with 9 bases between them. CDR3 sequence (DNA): TGTGCCTGGAGTCTACAGGGAAACTATGGCTACACCTTC. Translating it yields CAWSLQGNYGYTF.

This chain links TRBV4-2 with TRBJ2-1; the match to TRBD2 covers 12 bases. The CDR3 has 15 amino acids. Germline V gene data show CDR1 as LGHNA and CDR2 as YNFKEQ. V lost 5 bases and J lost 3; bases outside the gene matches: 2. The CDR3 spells CASSAGLAGYNEQFF. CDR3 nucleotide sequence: TGTGCCAGCAGCGCGGGACTAGCGGGCTACAATGAGCAGTTCTTC.

Here the CDR3 DNA reads TGTGCCAGGAACGAGACCCAGTACTTC. Translated, it gives CARNETQYF. The chain employs TRBV27 and TRBJ2-5; D not certain. With 9 bases removed from V and 5 bases from J, the gap between germline ends came to 4 bases. CDR1 MNHEY and CDR2 SMNVEV come from the germline V gene (reference sequence). The CDR3 runs to 9 residues.

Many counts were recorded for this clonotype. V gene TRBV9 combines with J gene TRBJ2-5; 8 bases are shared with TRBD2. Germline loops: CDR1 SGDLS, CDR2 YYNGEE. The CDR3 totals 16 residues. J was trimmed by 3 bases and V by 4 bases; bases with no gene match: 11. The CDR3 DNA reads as TGTGCCAGCAGCCCACCCCCTAGGCGGGGGGAAGAGACCCAGTACTTC. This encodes CASSPPPRRGEETQYF.

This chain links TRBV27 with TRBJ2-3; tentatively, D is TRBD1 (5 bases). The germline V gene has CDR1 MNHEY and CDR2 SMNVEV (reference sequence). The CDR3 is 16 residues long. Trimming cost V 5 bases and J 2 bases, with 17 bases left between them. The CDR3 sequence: CASSRGHLHFTDTQYF. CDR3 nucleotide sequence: TGTGCCAGCAGTAGAGGACATTTGCATTTCACAGATACGCAGTATTTT.

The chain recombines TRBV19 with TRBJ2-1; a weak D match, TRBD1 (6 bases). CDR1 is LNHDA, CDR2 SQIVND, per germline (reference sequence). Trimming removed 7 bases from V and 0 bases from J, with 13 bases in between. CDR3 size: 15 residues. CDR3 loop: CASTIQGFSYNEQFF. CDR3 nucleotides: TGTGCCAGTACCATACAGGGCTTCTCCTACAATGAGCAGTTCTTC.

CDR3 protein: CASSSHGQETQYF. The CDR3 DNA sequence: TGCGCCAGCAGCTCGCACGGCCAAGAGACCCAGTACTTC. The rearrangement joins TRBV5-1 to TRBJ2-5, with unresolved D. Trimming stripped 3 bases from V and 1 base from J, with 7 bases between. In germline, CDR1 is SGHRS, CDR2 YFSETQ. CDR3 length equals 13 residues.

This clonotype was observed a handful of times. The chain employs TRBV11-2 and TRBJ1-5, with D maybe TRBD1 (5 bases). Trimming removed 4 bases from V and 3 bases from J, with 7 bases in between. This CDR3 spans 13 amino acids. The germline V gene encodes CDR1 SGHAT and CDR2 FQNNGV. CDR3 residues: CASSSTVNQPQHF. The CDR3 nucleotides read TGTGCCAGCAGCTCGACAGTCAATCAGCCCCAGCATTTT.

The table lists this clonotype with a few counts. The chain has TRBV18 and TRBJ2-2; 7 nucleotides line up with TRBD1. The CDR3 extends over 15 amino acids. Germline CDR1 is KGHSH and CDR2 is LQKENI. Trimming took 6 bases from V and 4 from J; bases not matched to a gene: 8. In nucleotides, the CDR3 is TGTGCCAGCTCGCCCGGGACAGCCCTCACCGGGGAGCTGTTTTTT. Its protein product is CASSPGTALTGELFF.

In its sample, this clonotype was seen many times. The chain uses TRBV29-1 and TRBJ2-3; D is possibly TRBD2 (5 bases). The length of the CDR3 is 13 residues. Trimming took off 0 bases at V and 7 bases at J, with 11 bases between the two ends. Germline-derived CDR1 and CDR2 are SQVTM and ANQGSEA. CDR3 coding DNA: TGCAGCGTTGAAGATCGAGGGAGAAATACGCAGTATTTT. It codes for CSVEDRGRNTQYF.

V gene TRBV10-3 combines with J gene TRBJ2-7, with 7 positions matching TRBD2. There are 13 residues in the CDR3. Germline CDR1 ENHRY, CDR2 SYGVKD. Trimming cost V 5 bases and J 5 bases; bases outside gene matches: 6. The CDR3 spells CAISSGKGNEQYF. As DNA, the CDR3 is TGTGCCATCAGTAGCGGGAAGGGGAACGAGCAGTACTTC.

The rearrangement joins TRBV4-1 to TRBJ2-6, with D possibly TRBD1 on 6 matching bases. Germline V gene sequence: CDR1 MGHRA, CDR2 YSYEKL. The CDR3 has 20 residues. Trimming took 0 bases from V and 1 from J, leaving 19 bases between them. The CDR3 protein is CASSQDGPWGQGSGANVLTF. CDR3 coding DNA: TGCGCCAGCAGCCAAGATGGCCCGTGGGGACAAGGATCTGGGGCCAACGTCCTGACTTTC.